A selection of T cell receptor beta chains follows, all from one sample in a study of radiotherapy plus CTLA-4 blockade in lung cancer. Repertoires were generated with immunoSEQ multiplex PCR, while TCRdb's copy carries only in-frame clones and drops some. In the table there are fewer than 65,000 clones, roughly three quarters of which are singletons. Sequenced here: peripheral blood, sampled from a patient treated with radiotherapy plus ipilimumab. Receptors were obtained from a human donor with non-small cell lung cancer who had a complete response to radiotherapy plus ipilimumab. Each CDR3 is given with its conserved first and last residue. D genes are given only for firm matches. Clone size is not always given. Where it is, it says once, few, many or a class for expanded clones.

>TRBV27|TRBJ2-2|.|.
CASEISANTGELFF
TGTGCCAGCGAAATTTCAGCGAACACCGGGGAGCTGTTTTTT
>TRBV27|TRBJ2-7|.|.
CASSLYPGYEQYF
TGTGCCAGCAGTTTATACCCGGGTTACGAGCAGTACTTC
>TRBV2|TRBJ1-5|TRBD1|.
CASRGTGLGNQPQHF
TGTGCCAGCAGGGGGACAGGGCTCGGCAATCAGCCCCAGCATTTT
>TRBV6-4|TRBJ2-1|.|.
CASSDSMEGSYNEQFF
TGTGCCAGCAGTGACTCGATGGAGGGCTCCTACAATGAGCAGTTCTTC
>TRBV27|TRBJ2-1|TRBD2|.
CASSPNSGSSYNEQFF
TGTGCCAGCAGTCCCAATAGCGGGAGCTCCTACAATGAGCAGTTCTTC
>TRBV11-3|TRBJ2-5|TRBD2|.
CASTPRSGGGQETQYF
TGTGCCAGCACCCCCCGGAGCGGCGGGGGACAAGAGACCCAGTACTTC
>TRBV5-4|TRBJ2-7|TRBD2|.
CASSLGLAREQYF
TGTGCCAGCAGCTTGGGACTAGCTCGTGAGCAGTACTTC
>TRBV29-1|TRBJ1-2|.|.
CSVEDGAGHGYTF
TGCAGCGTTGAAGATGGGGCAGGACATGGCTACACCTTC
>TRBV19|TRBJ2-7|.|.
CATQDRSYEQYF
TGTGCCACCCAGGACAGATCCTACGAGCAGTACTTC
>TRBV30|TRBJ1-5|.|.
CAYKGGSNQPQHF
TGTGCCTACAAAGGGGGTAGCAATCAGCCCCAGCATTTT
>TRBV6-5|TRBJ2-6|TRBD1|.
CASRQGAAGANVLTF
TGTGCCAGCAGACAGGGGGCGGCCGGGGCCAACGTCCTGACTTTC
>TRBV6-1|TRBJ2-7|TRBD2|.
CASSEGSGGALGEQYF
TGTGCCAGCAGTGAAGGTAGCGGGGGGGCCCTGGGTGAGCAGTACTTC
>TRBV29-1|TRBJ1-4|.|.
CSVPLTGDNEKLFF
TGCAGCGTTCCCCTGACAGGAGATAATGAAAAACTGTTTTTT
>TRBV2|TRBJ1-2|TRBD1|.
CASSGGRGQGYGYTF
TGTGCCAGCAGCGGTGGGAGAGGACAGGGGTATGGCTACACCTTC
>TRBV9|TRBJ2-1|TRBD2|.
CASSVATAGGPYNEQFF
TGTGCCAGCAGCGTAGCGACGGCGGGAGGGCCCTACAATGAGCAGTTCTTC
>TRBV5-1|TRBJ2-3|TRBD1|.
CASSEGGAKDTQYF
TGCGCCAGCAGCGAAGGGGGCGCGAAGGATACGCAGTATTTT
>TRBV4-3|TRBJ2-1|.|.
CASSQSRYNEQFF
TGCGCCAGCAGCCAGAGCCGGTACAATGAGCAGTTCTTC
>TRBV27|TRBJ2-3|.|.
CASTLAALAARGVAQYF
TGTGCCAGCACCCTCGCGGCACTAGCGGCCAGGGGGGTAGCGCAGTATTTT
>TRBV6-5|TRBJ1-4|TRBD1|.
CASSSSGGIGEKLFF
TGTGCCAGCAGCTCCTCAGGGGGCATAGGTGAAAAACTGTTTTTT
>TRBV30|TRBJ1-5|.|.
CAWSTARGSRNQPQHF
TGTGCCTGGAGTACCGCCAGGGGATCGCGCAATCAGCCCCAGCATTTT
>TRBV10-3|TRBJ2-1|TRBD1|.
CAIGGQGRNEQFF
TGTGCCATCGGAGGACAGGGTAGGAATGAGCAGTTCTTC
>TRBV4-3|TRBJ1-6|TRBD1|.
CASSQLQGYSPLHF
TGCGCCAGCAGCCAACTACAGGGGTATTCACCCCTCCACTTT
>TRBV7-2|TRBJ2-5|TRBD2|once
CASSFPTGLEVVETQYF
TGTGCCAGCAGCTTCCCTACGGGACTAGAGGTTGTTGAGACCCAGTACTTC
>TRBV6-1|TRBJ1-6|.|.
CASSDQGFRSPLHF
TGTGCCAGCAGTGACCAGGGTTTTAGGTCACCCCTCCACTTT
>TRBV7-2|TRBJ2-1|TRBD2|.
CASTRGGPSLGAEQFF
TGTGCCAGCACCCGGGGGGGACCCTCTTTGGGTGCTGAGCAGTTCTTC
>TRBV9|TRBJ1-3|TRBD1|.
CASSDRDGNTIYF
TGTGCCAGCAGTGACAGGGACGGAAACACCATATATTTT
>TRBV6-5|TRBJ2-1|.|.
CASSLGRGPNNEQFF
TGTGCCAGCAGTTTGGGTAGGGGCCCCAACAATGAGCAGTTCTTC
>TRBV19|TRBJ1-1|.|.
CASSMGGGNTEAFF
TGTGCCAGTAGTATGGGGGGGGGAAACACTGAAGCTTTCTTT
>TRBV18|TRBJ1-1|TRBD1|once
CASSPTGGRTEAFF
TGTGCCAGCTCACCGACAGGGGGGAGAACTGAAGCTTTCTTT
>TRBV28|TRBJ1-2|TRBD1|.
CASSSPGTGNLRSYGYTF
TGTGCCAGCAGTTCCCCCGGGACAGGGAACCTAAGGAGCTATGGCTACACCTTC
>TRBV4-1|TRBJ1-4|TRBD1|.
CASSQERGRGNEKLFF
TGCGCCAGCAGCCAAGAAAGGGGGCGCGGTAATGAAAAACTGTTTTTT
>TRBV11-2|TRBJ1-2|.|.
CATSRGWYGYTF
TGTGCCACCTCGAGGGGGTGGTATGGCTACACCTTC
>TRBV27|TRBJ1-5|.|.
CASSYYSNQPQHF
TGTGCCAGCAGCTACTATAGCAATCAGCCCCAGCATTTT
>TRBV18|TRBJ2-7|TRBD2|.
CASSQASGDEQYF
TGTGCCAGCTCACAAGCTAGCGGCGACGAGCAGTACTTC
>TRBV6-5|TRBJ1-2|.|.
CASSSPANSGYYGYTF
TGTGCCAGCAGTTCCCCTGCGAACAGCGGATACTATGGCTACACCTTC
>TRBV5-1|TRBJ2-2|TRBD1|.
CASSPDRLGPGELFF
TGCGCCAGCAGCCCGGACAGGCTGGGTCCCGGGGAGCTGTTTTTT
>TRBV7-2|TRBJ2-2|.|.
CASSLVATGELFF
TGTGCCAGCAGCTTAGTAGCGACCGGGGAGCTGTTTTTT
>TRBV28|TRBJ2-5|TRBD2|once
CASSLIPSGSETQYF
TGTGCCAGCAGTTTAATCCCCAGCGGGAGTGAGACCCAGTACTTC
>TRBV5-1|TRBJ2-7|.|.
CASRRGNEQYF
TGCGCCAGCAGGCGCGGAAACGAGCAGTACTTC
>TRBV30|TRBJ2-1|TRBD2|once
CAWEVAGGQHEQFF
TGTGCCTGGGAGGTGGCGGGAGGGCAACATGAGCAGTTCTTC
>TRBV19|TRBJ1-5|TRBD1|.
CASSIAGTGVGNQPQHF
TGTGCCAGTAGTATTGCTGGGACAGGGGTTGGCAATCAGCCCCAGCATTTT
>TRBV5-1|TRBJ2-1|.|.
CASSFLSRGSSYNEQFF
TGCGCCAGCAGTTTCCTGTCCCGGGGGTCCTCCTACAATGAGCAGTTCTTC
>TRBV5-8|TRBJ1-2|.|.
CASSTGQQGYGYTF
TGTGCCAGCAGCACCGGACAGCAGGGCTATGGCTACACCTTC
>TRBV5-1|TRBJ1-2|TRBD1|once
CASSAGTGGRANYGYTF
TGCGCCAGCAGTGCGGGGACAGGGGGCCGAGCTAACTATGGCTACACCTTC
>TRBV5-1|TRBJ1-6|TRBD1|few
CASSGGTGGNSPLHF
TGCGCCAGCAGCGGCGGGACAGGGGGAAATTCACCCCTCCACTTT
>TRBV9|TRBJ1-3|.|.
CASSVGSSGNTIYF
TGTGCCAGCAGCGTAGGTAGTTCTGGAAACACCATATATTTT
>TRBV11-3|TRBJ2-7|TRBD1|.
CASSLGTGREQYF
TGTGCCAGCAGCTTAGGGACAGGGCGGGAGCAGTACTTC
>TRBV30|TRBJ1-1|.|.
CAWTSLVGVNTEAFF
TGTGCCTGGACCTCCTTAGTGGGAGTGAACACTGAAGCTTTCTTT
>TRBV2|TRBJ2-3|TRBD2|once
CASSEYSGGGLSTDTQYF
TGTGCCAGCAGTGAATACAGCGGGGGGGGACTGAGCACAGATACGCAGTATTTT
>TRBV27|TRBJ2-5|.|.
CASSQRYQETQYF
TGTGCCAGCAGTCAGAGGTACCAAGAGACCCAGTACTTC
>TRBV7-7|TRBJ2-1|TRBD1|few
CASSFGTANNEQFF
TGTGCTAGCAGCTTCGGGACAGCCAACAATGAGCAGTTCTTC
>TRBV7-8|TRBJ2-3|TRBD2|.
CASSTQRGGLASTDTQYF
TGTGCCAGCAGTACCCAGCGGGGGGGACTTGCTAGCACAGATACGCAGTATTTT
>TRBV19|TRBJ1-1|TRBD1|.
CASSVTGDINTEAFF
TGTGCCAGTAGTGTGACAGGGGATATTAACACTGAAGCTTTCTTT
>TRBV5-1|TRBJ1-2|TRBD1|once
CASSQLTGDNYGYTF
TGCGCCAGCAGCCAACTGACAGGGGATAACTATGGCTACACCTTC
>TRBV12-5|TRBJ2-1|TRBD2|.
CASGLVEVLAGGPRYNEQFF
TGTGCTAGTGGTTTGGTAGAGGTACTAGCGGGAGGGCCGAGGTACAATGAGCAGTTCTTC
>TRBV18|TRBJ2-4|.|.
CASSPYGDLAKNIQYF
TGTGCCAGCTCACCATATGGGGACTTAGCCAAAAACATTCAGTACTTC
>TRBV6-1|TRBJ2-7|.|.
CASSEATGHRTYEQYF
TGTGCCAGCAGTGAAGCGACGGGACACCGAACCTACGAGCAGTACTTC
>TRBV15|TRBJ2-2|.|.
CATSMPQGFGTGELFF
TGTGCCACCAGCATGCCCCAGGGGTTTGGGACCGGGGAGCTGTTTTTT
>TRBV4-3|TRBJ1-2|TRBD1|.
CASSQDRGLGYTF
TGCGCCAGCAGCCAAGACAGGGGGCTTGGCTACACCTTC
>TRBV5-1|TRBJ1-2|TRBD1|.
CASSLAGTGGEGYTF
TGCGCCAGCAGCTTGGCCGGGACAGGGGGAGAGGGCTACACCTTC